Below, 10 T cell receptor beta chains from the same sample are listed, as sequenced in a study of metastatic and nonmetastatic thyroid tumors. TCRdb re-analyzed the PCR reads through MiXCR. This sample yields about 59,000 clones, of which under 20% are seen a single time; more than 9% belongs to the top ten. Prior to thyroid surgery, none of the patients had received any treatment. What was sequenced was blood. Receptors originate from a male donor with papillary thyroid cancer or a benign thyroid nodule (not recorded which). Some clones in this sample may be carry-over from other donors' samples.

This clone was counted many times. Other DNA sequences in this sample translate to the same CDR3. The chain uses TRBV5-1 and TRBJ2-5; D remains ambiguous. Trimming removed 0 bases from V and 5 bases from J, with 5 bases in between. Looked up from germline, CDR1 is SGHRS and CDR2 is YFSETQ. CDR3 size: 12 residues. In DNA, the CDR3 is TGCGCCAGCAGCTTGGTCTCGGAGACCCAGTACTTC. This encodes CASSLVSETQYF. Full variable domain (remainder filled in from reference TRBV5-1 and TRBJ2-5): KAGVTQTPRYLIKTRGQQVTLSCSPISGHRSVSWYQQTPGQGLQFLFEYFSETQRNKGNFPGRFSGRQFSNSRSEMNVSTLELGDSALYLCASSLVSETQYFGPGTRLLVL.

As to this clone: This may be a read error, as it is one base from a much larger clone. V gene TRBV29-1 combines with J gene TRBJ2-5, with 7 positions matching TRBD1. The length of the CDR3 is 12 residues. The junction had 10 bases not matched to a gene; V was cut back by 8 bases and J by 7 bases. Germline V CDR1 and CDR2: SQVTM, ANQGSEA. CDR3 DNA: TGCAGCTGGGGGACAGCGTTCGGGACCCAGTACTTC. As protein: CSWGTAFGTQYF.

This clone was seen many times. The V and J genes are TRBV6-1 and TRBJ2-1; D is unresolved. Trimming stripped 7 bases from V and 5 bases from J, with 12 bases between. The germline CDR1 and CDR2 sequences are MNHNS and SASEGT. The CDR3 consists of 13 residues. The CDR3 sequence is CASTFFGHNEQFF. In DNA, the CDR3 is TGTGCCAGCACCTTCTTCGGGCACAATGAGCAGTTCTTC.

J is TRBJ2-2 and V is TRBV4-2; 8 bases are shared with TRBD2. Germline-derived CDR1 and CDR2 are LGHNA and YNFKEQ. V was pared by 3 bases and J by 14 bases, with 23 bases of the junction left unmatched. The CDR3 has 18 amino acids. In DNA, the CDR3 is TGTGCCAGCAGCCACGAGAACGCGGGGGGTACCAACACCGTGGATCTGTTTTTT. Amino acid sequence: CASSHENAGGTNTVDLFF.

This clone was seen ten or more times. The chain employs TRBV9 and TRBJ2-5; tentative D call: TRBD2 (6 bases). The length of the CDR3 is 13 residues. Per germline, CDR1 SGDLS and CDR2 YYNGEE. V lost 0 bases, J lost 5 bases, and 8 bases lay in between. The CDR3 nucleotides are TGTGCCAGCAGCGTAGCTGCGGGGGAGACCCAGTACTTC. Translated, it gives CASSVAAGETQYF.

This clone showed up many times. The gene calls are TRBV7-9 and TRBJ2-7; possible D gene TRBD1, 6 bases. Germline CDR1 is SEHNR and CDR2 is FQNEAQ (reference sequence). V was pared by 1 base and J by 4 bases, with 11 bases between. The length of the CDR3 is 14 residues. The DNA for the CDR3 is TGTGCCAGCAGCTTAGGGACAGCCCGATACGAGCAGTACTTC. Its protein is CASSLGTARYEQYF. The full variable domain, in which reference TRBV7-9 and TRBJ2-7 provide the parts outside the CDR3, is DTGVSQNPRHKITKRGQNVTFRCDPISEHNRLYWYRQTLGQGPEFLTYFQNEAQLEKSRLLSDRFSAERPKGSFSTLEIQRTEQGDSAMYLCASSLGTARYEQYFGPGTRLTVT.

With respect to this clone: One end of the junction does not line up with germline, which may come from a read error. V usage is TRBV20-1 and J usage is TRBJ2-2, with D possibly matching TRBD2 (5 bases). The CDR3 length is 16 residues. Germline values: CDR1 DFQATT, CDR2 SNEGSKA (reference sequence). Written as DNA, the CDR3 is TGCAGTGCCCGATTCTTATCGGGGTCAACCCCCGGTGAGCTGTTTTTT. Protein: CSARFLSGSTPGELFF.

Ten or more counts support this clone. The V gene is TRBV7-8, the J gene TRBJ2-5, with D unresolved. Trimming shortened V by 0 bases and J by 3 bases, and 8 bases separated the two germline ends. Germline lookup yields CDR1 SGHVS and CDR2 FQNEAQ. This CDR3 is 14 amino acids long. The DNA for the CDR3 is TGTGCCAGCAGCTTAGCTGAGTGGAAAGAGACCCAGTACTTC. Amino acid sequence: CASSLAEWKETQYF.

Concerning this clone itself: This could be a read error, since a much larger clone is one nucleotide away. The chain is built from TRBV13 and TRBJ2-2, with D hard to call. CDR3 length equals 12 residues. The germline gives CDR1 PRHDT, CDR2 FYEKMQ (reference sequence). The V and J ends lost 9 bases and 7 bases respectively, with 12 bases between them. The CDR3, as DNA: TGTGCCAGGGCAGGAACCATCGGGGAGCTGTTTTTT. Amino acids: CARAGTIGELFF. Full variable domain (missing parts from reference TRBV13 and TRBJ2-2): AAGVIQSPRHLIKEKRETATLKCYPIPRHDTVYWYQQGPGQDPQFLISFYEKMQSDKGSIPDRFSAQQFSDYHSELNMSSLELGDSALYFCARAGTIGELFFGEGSRLTVL.

There are a few counts of this clone. The chain joins TRBV6-1 to TRBJ1-1; 9 positions agree with TRBD1. CDR1 MNHNS and CDR2 SASEGT come from the germline V gene. V trimming: 6 bases; J trimming: 6 bases; junction bases outside the gene matches: 8. The CDR3 spans 14 residues. The CDR3 DNA is TGTGCCAGCAGCCACCGGGACAGGGTTCCTGAAGCTTTCTTT. Amino acid sequence: CASSHRDRVPEAFF.